This note documents a single T cell receptor (beta chain) sequence. The CDR3 has 15 residues. The germline gives CDR1 LGHDT, CDR2 YNNKEL (reference sequence). Trimming shortened V by 2 bases and J by 7 bases, and 18 bases separated the two germline ends. The sample is drawn from a study of T cell responses to AZD1222 COVID-19 vaccine. Produced via immunoSEQ multiplex PCR; TCRdb's table is partial and in-frame only. The sample holds around 35,000 clones; approximately 90% are singletons and the top ten take roughly 11%. The TCR comes from an adult who received the AZD1222 COVID-19 vaccine. The chain is built from TRBV3-1 (or the pseudogene TRBV3-2) and TRBJ2-7; D gene uncertain. The sequenced sample was peripheral blood, obtained 28 days after the second AZD1222 dose. The CDR3 protein is CASSQIFGATGEQYF. The CDR3 bases are TGTGCCAGCAGCCAAATTTTTGGCGCCACGGGTGAGCAGTACTTC.